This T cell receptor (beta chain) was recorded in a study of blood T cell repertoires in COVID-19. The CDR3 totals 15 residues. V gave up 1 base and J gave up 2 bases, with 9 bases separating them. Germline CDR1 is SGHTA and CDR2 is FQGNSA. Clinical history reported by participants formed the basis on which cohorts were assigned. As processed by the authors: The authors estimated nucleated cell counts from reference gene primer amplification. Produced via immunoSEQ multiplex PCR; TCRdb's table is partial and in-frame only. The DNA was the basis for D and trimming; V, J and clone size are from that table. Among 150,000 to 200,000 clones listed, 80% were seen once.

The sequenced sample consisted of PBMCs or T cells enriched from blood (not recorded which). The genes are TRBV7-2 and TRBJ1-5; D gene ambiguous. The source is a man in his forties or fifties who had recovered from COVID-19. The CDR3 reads CASSLVLQGNQPQHF. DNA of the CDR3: TGTGCCAGCAGCTTAGTTCTCCAGGGCAATCAGCCCCAGCATTTT.